These 13 T cell receptor beta chains originate from one sample sequenced in a study of CD8+ T cells in alopecia areata. As the sequencing template, cDNA was produced by extracting RNA and reverse transcribing it. Assay used: immunoSEQ multiplex PCR; TCRdb lists only in-frame clones, some missing. This table holds under 150,000 clones, 56% found once. Treatment of the sample: oral pan-JAK inhibitor, 5-10 mg twice daily. The input for sequencing was CD4+ T cells sorted from blood, taken at week 24, from a patient treated with tofacitinib. These receptors all stem from a human donor with alopecia areata.

J is TRBJ1-4 and V is TRBV4-1; the D is unclear. The CDR3 has 14 residues. Trimming left V 8 bases short and J 3 bases short, with 13 bases between. Germline loops: CDR1 MGHRA, CDR2 YSYEKL. In DNA form, the CDR3 reads TGCGCCAGCTGTAAAGTTGGGGCTAATGAAAAACTGTTTTTT. Its protein is CASCKVGANEKLFF.

The chain couples TRBV10-3 to TRBJ2-3; D is possibly TRBD2 (6 bases). Germline-derived CDR1 and CDR2 are ENHRY and SYGVKD. CDR3 length: 15 amino acids. With 4 bases removed from V and 0 bases from J, the gap between germline ends came to 11 bases. In DNA, the CDR3 is TGTGCCATCAGTGGGAGGGACTCTAGCACAGATACGCAGTATTTT. Encoded protein: CAISGRDSSTDTQYF.

The V gene is TRBV9, the J gene TRBJ1-1; a weak D match, TRBD1 (6 bases). There are 15 residues in the CDR3. Germline loops: CDR1 SGDLS, CDR2 YYNGEE. V was cut by 4 bases and J by 4 bases, with 17 bases left in between. CDR3 sequence: CASSPYRGVGTEAFF. CDR3 coding DNA: TGTGCCAGCAGCCCTTATAGGGGGGTCGGCACTGAAGCTTTCTTT. The full variable domain, in which reference TRBV9 and TRBJ1-1 provide the parts outside the CDR3, is DSGVTQTPKHLITATGQRVTLRCSPRSGDLSVYWYQQSLDQGLQFLIQYYNGEERAKGNILERFSAQQFPDLHSELNLSSLELGDSALYFCASSPYRGVGTEAFFGQGTRLTVV.

Comment on this clone: This sample includes further DNA sequences coding for the same CDR3. The chain has TRBV29-1 and TRBJ2-3; TRBD1 aligns across 10 bases. This CDR3 comprises 13 residues. With 7 bases clipped from V and 1 base from J, the junction kept 2 bases outside the gene matches. In germline, CDR1 is SQVTM, CDR2 ANQGSEA. CDR3 coding DNA: TGCAGCGGGGGGACAGGGGGCACAGATACGCAGTATTTT. Amino acid sequence: CSGGTGGTDTQYF.

This chain connects TRBV2 to TRBJ1-5; no clear D. V gave up 7 bases and J gave up 0 bases, with 7 bases separating them. Germline CDR1 reads SNHLY; CDR2 reads FYNNEI. The CDR3 has 13 amino acids. CDR3 coding DNA: TGTGCCAGCACCAGTTATAGCAATCAGCCCCAGCATTTT. Translated, it gives CASTSYSNQPQHF.

This chain connects TRBV21-1 to TRBJ1-1; the table's D gene call, TRBD1, was not cross checked with the DNA. TRBV21-1 is a documented pseudogene. This CDR3 comprises 9 residues. The CDR3, as DNA: TGTGCCAGCAGCAAAAAGGGGTGGTGG. This gives the protein CASSKKGWW.

The table lists this clone with a count of one. The rearrangement links TRBV29-1 to TRBJ1-3; D might be TRBD1 (6 bases). The CDR3 covers 15 residues. Germline V gene sequence: CDR1 SQVTM, CDR2 ANQGSEA. With 3 bases removed from V and 0 bases from J, the gap between germline ends came to 12 bases. The CDR3 sequence: CSVDPGALSGNTIYF. DNA for the CDR3: TGCAGCGTTGACCCAGGGGCCCTCTCTGGAAACACCATATATTTT.

J is TRBJ2-5 and V is TRBV5-6; 7 nucleotides agree with TRBD2. J gave up 2 bases and V 3 bases, and 4 bases lay outside the gene matches. The CDR3 extends over 14 amino acids. CDR1 and CDR2 from the germline V gene are SGHDT and YYEEEE. The DNA for the CDR3 is TGTGCCAGCAGCTCTTCGGGGGGACAAGAGACCCAGTACTTC. It yields the protein CASSSSGGQETQYF.

The chain joins TRBV6-5 to TRBJ1-2; D may be TRBD1 (5 bases). Germline values: CDR1 MNHEY, CDR2 SVGAGI. This CDR3 has 12 amino acids. V lost 6 bases and J lost 6, with 11 bases in between. The CDR3 DNA is TGTGCCAGCAGGAGGGGCGCTGATGGCTACACCTTC. It encodes CASRRGADGYTF.

This chain links TRBV4-1 with TRBJ2-7, with a possible D match to TRBD1 (5 bases). Per the germline V gene, CDR1 is MGHRA and CDR2 is YSYEKL. The length of the CDR3 is 15 residues. V was shortened by 1 base and J by 3 bases, with 13 bases between the two germline ends. The CDR3 loop reads CASSQAQFQGYEQYF. The CDR3 region has the DNA TGCGCCAGCAGCCAAGCCCAATTTCAGGGCTACGAGCAGTACTTC.

A single count supports this clone. This rearrangement joins TRBV2 to TRBJ1-1; a weak D match, TRBD1 (6 bases). Per germline, CDR1 SNHLY and CDR2 FYNNEI. The CDR3 covers 14 residues. Trimming removed 6 bases at V and 0 bases at J, with 11 bases between. The CDR3 DNA follows: TGTGCCAGCAGCGGGGACATCATGAACACTGAAGCTTTCTTT. This sequence encodes CASSGDIMNTEAFF.

This clone turned up a few times. The CDR3 DNA follows: TGCGCCAGCAGCCAAGAATGGGTTGAGACGCAGTATTTT. Translated, it gives CASSQEWVETQYF. The chain recombines TRBV4-1 with TRBJ2-3; D unclear. CDR1 is MGHRA and CDR2 is YSYEKL in the germline V gene. This CDR3 comprises 13 residues. Trimming pared 0 bases from V and 9 bases from J, leaving 10 bases between.

This clone has a single count. The V gene is TRBV30, the J gene TRBJ2-2, with unresolved D. Trimming pared 2 bases from V and 5 bases from J, leaving 6 bases between. The CDR3 spans 12 residues. The germline gives CDR1 GTSNPN, CDR2 SVGIG (reference sequence). CDR3: CAWSRVTGELFF. In DNA form, the CDR3 reads TGTGCCTGGAGTAGGGTTACCGGGGAGCTGTTTTTT. Full variable domain (missing parts from reference TRBV30 and TRBJ2-2): SQTIHQWPATLVQPVGSPLSLECTVEGTSNPNLYWYRQAAGRGLQLLFYSVGIGQISSEVPQNLSASRPQDRQFILSSKKLLLSDSGFYLCAWSRVTGELFFGEGSRLTVL.